The rows below give T cell receptor beta chains drawn from one sample of a study of T-cell reconstitution after alpha-beta-depleted transplantation in children. Using its own MiXCR run on the PCR reads, TCRdb lists one record per CDR3 protein. The repertoire has approximately 270,000 distinct CDR3 sequences, 20% to 30% of them found once; the top ten carry 4.8%. The material was PBMCs, mostly from graft donor cells, obtained 360 days after TCRalphabeta/CD19-depleted stem cell transplant. These TCRs come from a female patient aged 2-9 years who had a stem cell transplant for congenital amegakaryocytic thrombocytopenia, so the T cells may come from the graft donor. The CDR3 runs from the conserved cysteine through the conserved F or W. Fields, in order: D gene, clone size, V gene, J gene, CDR3 DNA, CDR3 protein. D genes are given only for firm matches. Expanded clones are given a class, and other clones once, few, many or no size at all.

D: .
size: once
V: TRBV12-3/TRBV12-4
J: TRBJ1-1
DNA: TGTGCCAGCAGTTTGCGACTTTTTACCACCATGAACACTGAAGCTTTCTTT
CDR3: CASSLRLFTTMNTEAFF

D: .
size: .
V: TRBV20-1
J: TRBJ2-7
DNA: TGCAGTGCTAGAGATACCGGAGGTACGGACGAGCAGTACTTC
CDR3: CSARDTGGTDEQYF

D: .
size: many
V: TRBV7-3
J: TRBJ2-3
DNA: TGTGCCAGCAGCCCCCCTAGCACAGATACGCAGTATTTT
CDR3: CASSPPSTDTQYF

D: .
size: few
V: TRBV29-1
J: TRBJ2-3
DNA: TGCAGCGTTGAAGATCGTTCGAGCACAGATACGCAGTATTTT
CDR3: CSVEDRSSTDTQYF

D: TRBD2
size: .
V: TRBV6-4
J: TRBJ2-3
DNA: TGTGCCAGCACCGCCGGGGGGGCGTACACGCAGTATTTT
CDR3: CASTAGGAYTQYF

D: .
size: few
V: TRBV20-1
J: TRBJ2-7
DNA: TGCAGTGCTAGAGATTTCCCTCTTCCAGGGCCCGAGCAGTACTTC
CDR3: CSARDFPLPGPEQYF

D: TRBD1
size: many
V: TRBV4-3
J: TRBJ1-4
DNA: TGCGCCAGCAGCCGACGGGTGGACAGGTCTAATGAAAAACTGTTTTTT
CDR3: CASSRRVDRSNEKLFF

D: TRBD1
size: many
V: TRBV9
J: TRBJ2-5
DNA: TGTGCCAGCAGTGGTAGACAGGGGGGGACCCAGTACTTC
CDR3: CASSGRQGGTQYF

D: TRBD2
size: many
V: TRBV12-3/TRBV12-4
J: TRBJ2-3
DNA: TGTGCCAGCAGTGCCCCGACTAGCGGGAGCAGAGATACGCAGTATTTT
CDR3: CASSAPTSGSRDTQYF

D: .
size: .
V: TRBV2
J: TRBJ2-1
DNA: TGTGCCAGCAGGCCGGGACTCAACTACAATGAGCAGTTCTTC
CDR3: CASRPGLNYNEQFF

D: .
size: .
V: TRBV20-1
J: TRBJ2-3
DNA: TGCAGTGCTACCGACCGTTCCGATACGCAGTATTTT
CDR3: CSATDRSDTQYF

D: .
size: .
V: TRBV2
J: TRBJ2-3
DNA: TGTGCCAGCTCAATTACAGGGTGGGCCCTCACAGATACGCAGTATTTT
CDR3: CASSITGWALTDTQYF

D: TRBD2
size: .
V: TRBV12-3/TRBV12-4
J: TRBJ2-1
DNA: TGTGCCAGCAGCCTTGCCCCGGGACTAGGAACCTACAATGAGCAGTTCTTC
CDR3: CASSLAPGLGTYNEQFF

D: .
size: few
V: TRBV10-3
J: TRBJ2-7
DNA: TGTGCCATCAGTGATACTGAGGACGAGCAGTACTTC
CDR3: CAISDTEDEQYF

D: .
size: .
V: TRBV14
J: TRBJ2-7
DNA: TGTGCCAGCAGCCAAGTGAGGGCCGAGCAGTACTTC
CDR3: CASSQVRAEQYF

D: TRBD2
size: few
V: TRBV20-1
J: TRBJ2-1
DNA: TGCAGTGCTAGAGACCCTAGCGGGGGGTCCTTAAATAATGAGCAGTTCTTC
CDR3: CSARDPSGGSLNNEQFF

D: .
size: many
V: TRBV29-1
J: TRBJ2-3
DNA: TGCAGCGTGTGGGGGCCCACAGATACGCAGTATTTT
CDR3: CSVWGPTDTQYF

D: .
size: .
V: TRBV6-1
J: TRBJ1-5
DNA: TGTGCCAGCAGTGGACTGTTTAGCCGGACTTATAGCAATCAGCCCCAGCATTTT
CDR3: CASSGLFSRTYSNQPQHF

D: .
size: .
V: TRBV28
J: TRBJ1-1
DNA: TGTGCCAGCAGCAATTACAGGGTGGGCACTGAAGCTTTCTTT
CDR3: CASSNYRVGTEAFF

D: TRBD2
size: many
V: TRBV5-1
J: TRBJ2-2
DNA: TGCGCCAGCAGCTTGCCGGGGGGGACGACCGGGGAGCTGTTTTTT
CDR3: CASSLPGGTTGELFF

D: TRBD2
size: few
V: TRBV15
J: TRBJ2-1
DNA: TGTGCCACCAGCAGTTCTAGAAGCGGGACTATCTACAATGAGCAGTTCTTC
CDR3: CATSSSRSGTIYNEQFF

D: TRBD2
size: few
V: TRBV20-1
J: TRBJ2-7
DNA: TGCAGTGCTAGTACTAGCGGGGGTAAGCCCTACGAGCAGTACTTC
CDR3: CSASTSGGKPYEQYF

D: TRBD2
size: .
V: TRBV10-3
J: TRBJ2-5
DNA: TGTGCCATCAGGGGACTAGCAGAAGAGACCCAGTACTTC
CDR3: CAIRGLAEETQYF